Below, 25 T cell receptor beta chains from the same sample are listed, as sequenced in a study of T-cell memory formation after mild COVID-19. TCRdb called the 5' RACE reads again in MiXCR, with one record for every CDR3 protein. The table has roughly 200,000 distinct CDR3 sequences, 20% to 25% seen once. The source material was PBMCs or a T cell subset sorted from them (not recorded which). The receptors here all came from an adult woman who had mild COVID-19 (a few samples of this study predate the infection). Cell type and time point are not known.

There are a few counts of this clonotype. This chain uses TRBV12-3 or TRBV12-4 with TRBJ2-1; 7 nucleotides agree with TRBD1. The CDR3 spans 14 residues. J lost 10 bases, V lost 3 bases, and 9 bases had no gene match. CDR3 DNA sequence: TGTGCCAGCAGTTTTGGGCAGAGGGGGCCGGAGCAGTTCTTC. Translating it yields CASSFGQRGPEQFF.

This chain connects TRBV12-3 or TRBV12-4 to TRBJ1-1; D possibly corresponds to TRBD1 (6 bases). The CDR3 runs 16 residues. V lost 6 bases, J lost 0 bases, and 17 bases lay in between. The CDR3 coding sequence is TGTGCCAGCAGGTCCGGACAGCCAGGACTGAACACTGAAGCTTTCTTT. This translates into CASRSGQPGLNTEAFF.

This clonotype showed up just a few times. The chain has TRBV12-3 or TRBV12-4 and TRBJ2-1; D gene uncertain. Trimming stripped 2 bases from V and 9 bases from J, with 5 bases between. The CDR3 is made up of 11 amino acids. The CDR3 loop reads CASSLKGEQFF. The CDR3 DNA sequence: TGTGCCAGCAGTTTAAAGGGTGAGCAGTTCTTC.

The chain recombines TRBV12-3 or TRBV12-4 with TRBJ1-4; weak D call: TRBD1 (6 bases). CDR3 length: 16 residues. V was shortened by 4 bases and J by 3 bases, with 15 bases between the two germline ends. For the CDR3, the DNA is TGTGCCAGCAGTTCCGTTGGGGGGGCCGCTAATGAAAAACTGTTTTTT. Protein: CASSSVGGAANEKLFF.

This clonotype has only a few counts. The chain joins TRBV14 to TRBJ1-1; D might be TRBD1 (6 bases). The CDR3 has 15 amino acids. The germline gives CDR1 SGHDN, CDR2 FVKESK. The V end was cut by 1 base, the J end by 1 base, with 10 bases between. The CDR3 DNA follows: TGTGCCAGCAGCCAAGCGGGGACACAGAACACTGAAGCTTTCTTT. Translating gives CASSQAGTQNTEAFF.

The DNA for the CDR3 is TGTGCCAGCAGTGAAATGGCGTCGACGGATCTGGTCCACGAGCAGTACTTC. Its translation is CASSEMASTDLVHEQYF. The chain links TRBV25-1 to TRBJ2-7; no clear D gene. The germline V gene encodes CDR1 MGHDK and CDR2 SYGVNS. Trimming removed 2 bases at V and 5 bases at J, with 22 bases between. CDR3 length: 17 amino acids.

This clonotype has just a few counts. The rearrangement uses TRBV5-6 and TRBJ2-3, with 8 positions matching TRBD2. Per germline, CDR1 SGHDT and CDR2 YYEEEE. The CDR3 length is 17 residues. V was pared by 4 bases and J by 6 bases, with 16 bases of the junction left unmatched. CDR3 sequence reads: CASSQVPGLDDPDTQYF. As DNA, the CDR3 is TGTGCCAGCAGCCAAGTCCCGGGACTAGATGATCCCGATACGCAGTATTTT.

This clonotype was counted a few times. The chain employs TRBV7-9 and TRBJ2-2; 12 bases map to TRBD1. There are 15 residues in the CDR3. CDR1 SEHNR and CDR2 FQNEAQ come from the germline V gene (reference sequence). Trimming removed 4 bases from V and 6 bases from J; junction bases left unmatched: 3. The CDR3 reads CASSSGQGAAGELFF. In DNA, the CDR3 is TGTGCCAGCAGCTCGGGACAGGGGGCCGCCGGGGAGCTGTTTTTT.

As DNA, the CDR3 is TGTGCCAGCAGCCACCTGGGGGGGGGGTATAATTCACCCCTCCACTTT. Translation gives CASSHLGGGYNSPLHF. The chain combines TRBV3-1 with TRBJ1-6; D might be TRBD1 (5 bases). Trimming removed 3 bases at V and 4 bases at J, with 13 bases between. Germline values: CDR1 LGHDT, CDR2 YNNKEL (reference sequence). The CDR3 is 16 residues long.

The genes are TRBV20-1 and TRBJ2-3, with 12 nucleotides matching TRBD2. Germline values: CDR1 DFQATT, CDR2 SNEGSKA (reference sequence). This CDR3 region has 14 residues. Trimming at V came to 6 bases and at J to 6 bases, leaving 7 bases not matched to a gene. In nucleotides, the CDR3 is TGCAGTGCCCGGACTAGCGGGGCGAGGGATACGCAGTATTTT. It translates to CSARTSGARDTQYF.

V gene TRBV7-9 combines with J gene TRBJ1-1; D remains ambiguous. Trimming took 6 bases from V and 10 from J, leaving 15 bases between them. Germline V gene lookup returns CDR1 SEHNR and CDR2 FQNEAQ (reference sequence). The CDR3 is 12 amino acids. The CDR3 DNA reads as TGTGCCAGCAGTCCGGCGGAGATGGGAGCTTTCTTT. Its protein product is CASSPAEMGAFF.

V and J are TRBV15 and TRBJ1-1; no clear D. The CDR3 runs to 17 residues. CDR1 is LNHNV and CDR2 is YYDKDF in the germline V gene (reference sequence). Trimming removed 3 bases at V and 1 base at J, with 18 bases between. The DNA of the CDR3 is TGTGCCACCAGCAGCGAGACAAGGCGGTTTGGGAACACTGAAGCTTTCTTT. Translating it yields CATSSETRRFGNTEAFF.

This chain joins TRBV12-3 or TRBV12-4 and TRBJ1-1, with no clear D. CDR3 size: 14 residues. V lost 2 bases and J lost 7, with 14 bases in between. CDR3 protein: CASSLSQHRDEAFF. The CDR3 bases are TGTGCCAGCAGTTTATCACAACATCGGGATGAAGCTTTCTTT.

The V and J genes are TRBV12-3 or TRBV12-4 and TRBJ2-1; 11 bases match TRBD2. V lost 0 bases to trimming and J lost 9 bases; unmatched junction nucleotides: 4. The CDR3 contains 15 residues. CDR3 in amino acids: CASSLASGGAGEQFF. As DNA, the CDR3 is TGTGCCAGCAGTTTAGCTAGCGGGGGGGCAGGTGAGCAGTTCTTC.

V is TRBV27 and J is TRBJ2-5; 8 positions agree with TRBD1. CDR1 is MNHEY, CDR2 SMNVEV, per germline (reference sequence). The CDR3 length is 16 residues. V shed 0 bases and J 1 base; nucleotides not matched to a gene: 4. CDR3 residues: CASSLSGDRTQETQYF. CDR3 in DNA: TGTGCCAGCAGTTTATCGGGGGACAGGACCCAAGAGACCCAGTACTTC.

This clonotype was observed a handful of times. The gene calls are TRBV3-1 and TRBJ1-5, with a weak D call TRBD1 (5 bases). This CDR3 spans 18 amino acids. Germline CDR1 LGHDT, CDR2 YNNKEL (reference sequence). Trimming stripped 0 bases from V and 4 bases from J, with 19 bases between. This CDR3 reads CASSQDGAGWPPNQPQHF. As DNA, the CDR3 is TGTGCCAGCAGCCAAGATGGGGCAGGATGGCCTCCTAATCAGCCCCAGCATTTT.

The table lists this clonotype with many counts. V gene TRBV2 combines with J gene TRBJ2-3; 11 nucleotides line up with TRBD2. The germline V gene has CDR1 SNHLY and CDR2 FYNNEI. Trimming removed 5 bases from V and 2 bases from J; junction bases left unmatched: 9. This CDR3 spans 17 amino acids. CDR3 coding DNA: TGTGCCAGCAGTCCACGAGGGACTAGCGGATACACAGATACGCAGTATTTT. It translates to CASSPRGTSGYTDTQYF. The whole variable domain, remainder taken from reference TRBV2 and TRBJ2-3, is EPEVTQTPSHQVTQMGQEVILRCVPISNHLYFYWYRQILGQKVEFLVSFYNNEISEKSEIFDDQFSVERPDGSNFTLKIRSTKLEDSAMYFCASSPRGTSGYTDTQYFGPGTRLTVL.

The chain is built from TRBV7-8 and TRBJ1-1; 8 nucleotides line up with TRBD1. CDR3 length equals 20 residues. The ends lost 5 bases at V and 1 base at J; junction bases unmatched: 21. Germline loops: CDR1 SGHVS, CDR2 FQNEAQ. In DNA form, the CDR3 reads TGTGCCAGCAGCCATCACAGGGGGGAAGCCTATCTCGAAACGAACACTGAAGCTTTCTTT. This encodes CASSHHRGEAYLETNTEAFF.

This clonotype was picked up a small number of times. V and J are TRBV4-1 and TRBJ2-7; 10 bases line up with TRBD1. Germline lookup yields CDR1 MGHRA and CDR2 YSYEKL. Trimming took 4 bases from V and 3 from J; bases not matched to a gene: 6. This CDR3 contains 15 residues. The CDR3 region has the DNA TGCGCCAGCAGCCGTACCGGGACAGGGGACTACGAGCAGTACTTC. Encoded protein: CASSRTGTGDYEQYF.

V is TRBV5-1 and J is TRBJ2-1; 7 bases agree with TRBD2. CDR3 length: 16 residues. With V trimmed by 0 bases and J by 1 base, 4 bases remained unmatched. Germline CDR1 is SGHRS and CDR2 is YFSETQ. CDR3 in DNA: TGCGCCAGCAGCTTGGGCGGGAGCAGTTCCTACAATGAGCAGTTCTTC. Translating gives CASSLGGSSSYNEQFF.

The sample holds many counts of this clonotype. The DNA of the CDR3 is TGTGCCAGCAGCTTAGGGTCGCAGAGCTCCTACGAGCAGTACTTC. Translated, it gives CASSLGSQSSYEQYF. This chain links TRBV7-7 with TRBJ2-7; D unclear. V was shortened by 1 base and J by 0 bases, with 10 bases between the two germline ends. There are 15 residues in the CDR3. Germline V gives CDR1 SSHAT, CDR2 FNYEAQ (reference sequence).

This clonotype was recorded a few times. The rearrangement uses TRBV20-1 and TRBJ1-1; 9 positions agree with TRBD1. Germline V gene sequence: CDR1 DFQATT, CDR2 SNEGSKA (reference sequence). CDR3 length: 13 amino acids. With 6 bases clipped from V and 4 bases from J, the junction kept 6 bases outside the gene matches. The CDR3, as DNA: TGCAGTGCCAGTGGACAGGGGAGCACTGAAGCTTTCTTT. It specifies CSASGQGSTEAFF.

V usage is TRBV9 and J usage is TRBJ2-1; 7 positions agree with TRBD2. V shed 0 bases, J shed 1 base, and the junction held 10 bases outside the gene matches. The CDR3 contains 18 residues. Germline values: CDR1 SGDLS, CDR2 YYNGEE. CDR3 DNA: TGTGCCAGCAGCGTAGTCCCATGGGAGGGTGAGTCCTACAATGAGCAGTTCTTC. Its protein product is CASSVVPWEGESYNEQFF.

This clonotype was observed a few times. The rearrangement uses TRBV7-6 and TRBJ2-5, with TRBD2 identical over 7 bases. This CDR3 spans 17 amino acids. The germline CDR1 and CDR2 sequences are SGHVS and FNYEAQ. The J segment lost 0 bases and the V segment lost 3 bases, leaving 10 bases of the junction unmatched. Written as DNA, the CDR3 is TGTGCCAGCAGCTTTATAGGGGTAGCGGGCTACCAAGAGACCCAGTACTTC. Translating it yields CASSFIGVAGYQETQYF.

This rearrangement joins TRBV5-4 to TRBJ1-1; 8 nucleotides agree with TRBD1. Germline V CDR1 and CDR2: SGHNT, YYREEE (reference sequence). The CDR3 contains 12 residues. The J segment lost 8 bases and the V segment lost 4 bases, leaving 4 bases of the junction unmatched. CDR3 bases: TGTGCCAGCAGCGGAACAGGGGGAGAAGCTTTCTTT. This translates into CASSGTGGEAFF.